These 27 T cell receptor beta chains share one sample of origin, sequenced in a study of shared T cell receptors in the human thymus. Repertoires were generated with immunoSEQ multiplex PCR, while TCRdb's copy carries only in-frame clones and drops some. This table holds hundreds of thousands of clones, around 87% found once. The same data also contributed to another study, on human thymus T cells.

The sequencing sample was made of thymocytes. These receptors all stem from a boy less than two years old with a congenital heart defect.

J is TRBJ2-7 and V is TRBV2; TRBD2 aligns across 8 bases. CDR3 size: 12 residues. Trimming took 8 bases from V and 5 from J; bases not matched to a gene: 5. The germline V gene has CDR1 SNHLY and CDR2 FYNNEI. The CDR3 nucleotides read TGTGCCAGCGAAAGCGGGGGACACGAGCAGTACTTC. Translating it yields CASESGGHEQYF.

The chain links TRBV9 to TRBJ2-5, with TRBD1 matching 7 bases. The ends lost 0 bases at V and 2 bases at J; junction bases unmatched: 7. The CDR3 has 16 amino acids. Germline values: CDR1 SGDLS, CDR2 YYNGEE. This chain's CDR3 is CASSVEPQGEQETQYF. The CDR3 DNA is TGTGCCAGCAGCGTAGAGCCCCAGGGGGAACAAGAGACCCAGTACTTC.

The chain recombines TRBV6-4 with TRBJ2-3; D might be TRBD2 (5 bases). CDR3 length equals 14 residues. The germline gives CDR1 MRHNA, CDR2 SNTAGT. V lost 0 bases and J 1 base, leaving 5 bases between the germline ends. DNA of the CDR3: TGTGCCAGCAGTGACTCGGGAGGCACAGATACGCAGTATTTT. Its protein is CASSDSGGTDTQYF.

CDR3 sequence reads: CASSVSSGGGRGYTF. Here the CDR3 DNA reads TGTGCCAGCAGCGTAAGCTCAGGGGGCGGTCGTGGCTACACCTTC. The chain uses TRBV9 and TRBJ1-2; 8 nucleotides match TRBD1. Germline CDR1 reads SGDLS; CDR2 reads YYNGEE. This CDR3 is built from 15 residues. J was trimmed by 7 bases and V by 1 base; bases with no gene match: 9.

The chain combines TRBV14 with TRBJ1-1, with TRBD1 matching over 7 bases. The length of the CDR3 is 16 residues. CDR1 and CDR2 from the germline V gene are SGHDN and FVKESK. The V gene end was trimmed by 4 bases and the J gene end by 8 bases; junction bases not matched to a gene: 16. CDR3 loop: CASSPIPGGTVREAFF. The DNA for the CDR3 is TGTGCCAGCAGCCCCATACCAGGGGGAACGGTAAGAGAAGCTTTCTTT.

The chain employs TRBV7-8 and TRBJ2-5; 15 bases agree with TRBD2. Germline V gives CDR1 SGHVS, CDR2 FQNEAQ. The J segment lost 9 bases and the V segment lost 2 bases, leaving 10 bases of the junction unmatched. The CDR3 runs to 17 residues. The DNA of the CDR3 is TGTGCCAGCAGCTTATCAACCGGGACTAGCGGGGGGAGGGCCCAGTACTTC. It encodes CASSLSTGTSGGRAQYF.

J is TRBJ2-5 and V is TRBV9, with 10 bases fitting TRBD2. This CDR3 region has 17 residues. Per germline, CDR1 SGDLS and CDR2 YYNGEE. J gave up 5 bases and V 0 bases, and 10 bases lay outside the gene matches. The DNA for the CDR3 is TGTGCCAGCAGCGTAGGTGCTAGCGGGAGTTGGGAGGAGACCCAGTACTTC. Protein sequence: CASSVGASGSWEETQYF.

V gene TRBV5-8 combines with J gene TRBJ1-2; D is perhaps TRBD1 (6 bases). From germline, CDR1 is SGHTS and CDR2 YDEGEE. CDR3 length: 13 amino acids. With 4 bases removed from V and 6 bases from J, the gap between germline ends came to 13 bases. The DNA of the CDR3 is TGTGCCAGCAGCAAAGGACAGTTGGATGGCTACACCTTC. Protein sequence: CASSKGQLDGYTF.

The chain has TRBV5-1 and TRBJ2-5, with TRBD2 identical over 7 bases. With V trimmed by 3 bases and J by 5 bases, 7 bases remained unmatched. Germline values: CDR1 SGHRS, CDR2 YFSETQ. This CDR3 is 14 amino acids long. CDR3 region: CASSWWEGGETQYF. The CDR3 DNA follows: TGCGCCAGCAGCTGGTGGGAGGGCGGGGAGACCCAGTACTTC.

The rearrangement joins TRBV15 to TRBJ1-4; 9 nucleotides align to TRBD1. Germline values: CDR1 LNHNV, CDR2 YYDKDF (reference sequence). The CDR3 sequence is 18 residues long. J was trimmed by 6 bases and V by 3 bases; bases with no gene match: 14. The CDR3 is CATSSEPGTGTGDEKLFF. DNA for the CDR3: TGTGCCACCAGCAGCGAGCCCGGGACAGGGACTGGAGATGAAAAACTGTTTTTT.

The J gene is TRBJ1-2, the V gene TRBV9; D perhaps matches TRBD1 (6 bases). Per the germline V gene, CDR1 is SGDLS and CDR2 is YYNGEE. The CDR3 is 14 amino acids. Deletions cut 0 bases from V and 8 bases from J, with 14 bases between. The CDR3 here is CASSVGDKTHGYTF. In DNA form, the CDR3 reads TGTGCCAGCAGCGTAGGGGACAAGACTCACGGCTACACCTTC.

This clone showed up just once. The V and J genes are TRBV5-6 and TRBJ1-3; unclear D gene. V lost 2 bases and J lost 0, with 9 bases in between. The germline V gene encodes CDR1 SGHDT and CDR2 YYEEEE. There are 15 residues in the CDR3. The CDR3 loop reads CASSFQQHSGNTIYF. The CDR3 region has the DNA TGTGCCAGCAGCTTCCAACAGCACTCTGGAAACACCATATATTTT.

CDR3 residues: CASSFRGSEAFF. The CDR3 nucleotides are TGTGCCAGCAGCTTTAGGGGGTCTGAAGCTTTCTTT. The V call is TRBV5-6, the J call TRBJ1-1; tentative D call: TRBD1 (6 bases). The length of the CDR3 is 12 residues. Trimming cost V 2 bases and J 6 bases, with 8 bases left between them. CDR1 SGHDT and CDR2 YYEEEE come from the germline V gene. Full variable domain (remainder filled in from reference TRBV5-6 and TRBJ1-1): DAGVTQSPTHLIKTRGQQVTLRCSPKSGHDTVSWYQQALGQGPQFIFQYYEEEERQRGNFPDRFSGHQFPNYSSELNVNALLLGDSALYLCASSFRGSEAFFGQGTRLTVV.

V and J are TRBV5-5 and TRBJ2-1, with TRBD2 matching 8 bases. There are 13 residues in the CDR3. The germline CDR1 and CDR2 sequences are SGHKS and YYEKEE (reference sequence). V trimming: 4 bases; J trimming: 7 bases; junction bases outside the gene matches: 4. The CDR3 DNA is TGTGCCAGCAGCCGGGGGGGGGTAAATGAGCAGTTCTTC. Its protein is CASSRGGVNEQFF.

This clone was observed a few times. The chain carries TRBV5-4 and TRBJ2-3; 10 nucleotides match TRBD2. CDR3 length equals 15 residues. In germline, CDR1 is SGHNT, CDR2 YYREEE (reference sequence). J was trimmed by 0 bases and V by 5 bases; bases with no gene match: 3. Here the CDR3 reads CASSPTSGSTDTQYF. Written as DNA, the CDR3 is TGTGCCAGCAGTCCGACTAGCGGGAGCACAGATACGCAGTATTTT.

This clone showed up just a few times. V usage is TRBV2 and J usage is TRBJ1-2, with 11 bases identical to TRBD1. After removal of 9 bases from V and 7 bases from J, the junction contained 13 bases not matched to a gene. The CDR3 runs 15 residues. CDR1 and CDR2 from the germline V gene are SNHLY and FYNNEI. The CDR3 region is CARLTGTGGLGGYTF. The CDR3 DNA is TGTGCCAGACTCACCGGGACAGGGGGTTTAGGTGGCTACACCTTC.

The rearrangement uses TRBV5-1 and TRBJ2-7; 11 bases align to TRBD1. After removal of 4 bases from V and 9 bases from J, the junction contained 15 bases not matched to a gene. CDR1 and CDR2 (germline): SGHRS, YFSETQ. This CDR3 contains 16 residues. CDR3 nucleotide sequence: TGCGCCAGCAGCCCCCATCCGGGACAGGGGGGACTAAGGCAGTACTTC. It encodes CASSPHPGQGGLRQYF.

CDR3 residues: CATSRSVNEQFF. The CDR3 nucleotides are TGTGCCACCAGCAGAAGCGTCAATGAGCAGTTCTTC. This rearrangement joins TRBV15 to TRBJ2-1; D is unresolved. V was shortened by 2 bases and J by 6 bases, with 5 bases between the two germline ends. The CDR3 sequence is 12 residues long. CDR1 LNHNV and CDR2 YYDKDF come from the germline V gene (reference sequence).

This chain uses TRBV28 with TRBJ1-2; tentatively, D is TRBD1 (6 bases). CDR1 and CDR2 from the germline V gene are MDHEN and SYDVKM. V was pared by 6 bases and J by 0 bases, with 17 bases between. There are 16 residues in the CDR3. The CDR3: CASSLHRDRANYGYTF. The DNA for the CDR3 is TGTGCCAGCAGCCTCCACAGGGACCGGGCTAACTATGGCTACACCTTC.

V usage is TRBV11-2 and J usage is TRBJ1-1; TRBD1 is a possible D gene (6 bases). Germline V lookup: CDR1 SGHAT, CDR2 FQNNGV. Trimming pared 1 base from V and 1 base from J, leaving 10 bases between. This CDR3 comprises 15 residues. CDR3: CASSLVGGANTEAFF. Here the CDR3 DNA reads TGTGCCAGCAGCTTAGTGGGGGGGGCGAACACTGAAGCTTTCTTT.

The chain joins TRBV28 to TRBJ2-7; D possibly corresponds to TRBD1 (5 bases). Trimming removed 1 base from V and 4 bases from J, with 11 bases in between. CDR3 length equals 14 residues. Germline values: CDR1 MDHEN, CDR2 SYDVKM. CDR3 protein: CASSLSRVGYEQYF. The DNA of the CDR3 is TGTGCCAGCAGTTTATCCAGGGTTGGGTACGAGCAGTACTTC.

This clone was detected only once. The genes are TRBV27 and TRBJ2-7, with D maybe TRBD1 (6 bases). CDR3 size: 15 residues. V dropped 4 bases and J dropped 3 bases, with 16 bases sitting between them. The germline CDR1 and CDR2 sequences are MNHEY and SMNVEV (reference sequence). The CDR3 coding sequence is TGTGCCAGCAGTTGCCACCGGGACACCGACTACGAGCAGTACTTC. It codes for CASSCHRDTDYEQYF.

This clone came up once. V usage is TRBV7-3 and J usage is TRBJ2-2, with 7 nucleotides matching TRBD1. J was trimmed by 2 bases and V by 0 bases; bases with no gene match: 3. Germline CDR1 is SGHTA and CDR2 is FQGTGA. The length of the CDR3 is 16 residues. The CDR3: CASSLTGTANTGELFF. CDR3 DNA sequence: TGTGCCAGCAGCTTAACCGGGACAGCTAACACCGGGGAGCTGTTTTTT.

V is TRBV4-3 and J is TRBJ2-2, with 12 bases matching TRBD2. The V segment lost 2 bases and the J segment 4 bases; nucleotides outside the gene matches: 11. From germline, CDR1 is LGHNA and CDR2 YSLEER. This CDR3 has 19 residues. The CDR3, as DNA: TGCGCCAGCAGCCAATTTCCTAGCGGGAGGGCCAAGTCCACCGGGGAGCTGTTTTTT. Translating gives CASSQFPSGRAKSTGELFF.

J is TRBJ2-1 and V is TRBV19; 13 nucleotides align to TRBD2. V trimming: 5 bases; J trimming: 4 bases; junction bases outside the gene matches: 5. CDR3 length: 16 residues. Germline lookup yields CDR1 LNHDA and CDR2 SQIVND (reference sequence). CDR3 DNA: TGTGCCAGTAGTCCTCCGGGACTAGCGGGGTACAATGAGCAGTTCTTC. Its translation is CASSPPGLAGYNEQFF.

J is TRBJ2-5 and V is TRBV7-8; 8 bases map to TRBD2. The CDR3 is 15 residues long. V was clipped by 1 base and J by 4 bases; unmatched bases: 5. Germline CDR1 reads SGHVS; CDR2 reads FQNEAQ. The chain's CDR3 is CASSLGAGDLETQYF. The CDR3 DNA reads as TGTGCCAGCAGCTTAGGAGCGGGGGACCTAGAGACCCAGTACTTC. The full variable domain, completed using reference TRBV7-8 and TRBJ2-5, is GAGVSQSPRYKVAKRGQDVALRCDPISGHVSLFWYQQALGQGPEFLTYFQNEAQLDKSGLPSDRFFAERPEGSVSTLKIQRTQQEDSAVYLCASSLGAGDLETQYFGPGTRLLVL.

The chain is built from TRBV18 and TRBJ2-1, with TRBD1 as a possible D gene (6 bases). V was pared by 1 base and J by 6 bases, with 16 bases between. From germline, CDR1 is KGHSH and CDR2 LQKENI. CDR3 length: 16 amino acids. This CDR3 reads CASSPRQEKVSNEQFF. CDR3 nucleotide sequence: TGTGCCAGCTCACCACGACAGGAGAAAGTTTCCAATGAGCAGTTCTTC.